Following are 5 T cell receptor beta chains from one sample sequenced in a study of regulatory T cells in long-lasting Graves disease. Arm-PCR with iRepertoire HTBI primers amplified the CDR3 regions for these TCR beta libraries. TCRdb reprocessed the multiplex PCR reads via MiXCR and lists one record per CDR3 protein. The sample has 390,000 or so distinct CDR3 sequences, approximately 23% seen once. Time point specified: persistent/refractory GD, antithyroid drugs over 5 years with positive TRAb. PBMC RNA was the source of the TCR library. The input for sequencing was peripheral blood mononuclear cells (PBMCs), taken when the disease was refractory, from a patient treated with antithyroid drugs. The receptors were sampled from a woman in her 40s with Graves disease.

This clonotype has only a few counts. The junction shows a germline mismatch at one end, possibly a read error. The genes are TRBV20-1 and TRBJ1-6; 9 nucleotides agree with TRBD1. The CDR3 length is 14 residues. CDR1 is DFQATT and CDR2 is SNEGSKA in the germline V gene (reference sequence). CDR3 nucleotides: TGCAGTGTTAGAGGAACAGGGGGCTATTCACCCCTCCACTTT. Residues: CSVRGTGGYSPLHF.

This clonotype has more than one count but fewer than ten. The rearrangement links TRBV3-1 to TRBJ2-7; tentative D call: TRBD2 (6 bases). Germline V gives CDR1 LGHDT, CDR2 YNNKEL (reference sequence). V shed 0 bases and J shed 4 bases, with 13 bases lying between them. This CDR3 has 15 residues. In DNA form, the CDR3 reads TGTGCCAGCAGCCAAGAGAGGACGGGAGAGTACGAGCAGTACTTC. Amino acids: CASSQERTGEYEQYF.

This clonotype occurred many times. The chain couples TRBV29-1 to TRBJ2-6, with D unresolved. The germline V and J ends were trimmed by 3 bases and 1 base, with 4 bases remaining between them. This CDR3 has 13 amino acids. Per the germline V gene, CDR1 is SQVTM and CDR2 is ANQGSEA. Here the CDR3 reads CSVEVSGANVLTF. DNA of the CDR3: TGCAGCGTTGAGGTGTCTGGGGCCAACGTCCTGACTTTC.

In the case of this clonotype: A read error may be the cause here, since a much bigger clone is one base away. The chain carries TRBV6-2 or TRBV6-3 and TRBJ1-1, with no clear D. The CDR3 has 13 amino acids. Germline values: CDR1 MNHEY, CDR2 SVGEGT. The CDR3 here is CASNYLGNTETFF. Here the CDR3 DNA reads TGTGCCAGCAATTACCTGGGAAACACTGAAACTTTCTTT.

There are many counts of this clonotype. The chain couples TRBV11-1 to TRBJ1-5; D remains ambiguous. Germline CDR1 and CDR2: SGHAT and FQDESV (reference sequence). CDR3 size: 17 residues. The V and J ends lost 6 bases and 5 bases respectively, with 23 bases between them. In nucleotides, the CDR3 is TGTGCCAGCAGACTAAACCTCCAATTGACAAATTATCAGCCCCAGCATTTT. This codes for CASRLNLQLTNYQPQHF.